This T cell receptor (beta chain) was found in a study of cytomegalovirus exposure and HLA in healthy donors. Germline V gene lookup returns CDR1 LNHDA and CDR2 SQIVND (reference sequence). This CDR3 has 13 residues. The germline V and J ends were trimmed by 7 bases and 4 bases, with 13 bases remaining between them. The study ran its PCR with 60 Vbeta and 13 Jbeta primers. Sequencing used immunoSEQ multiplex PCR; TCRdb keeps in-frame clones, though not all of them. In the table there are over 200,000 clones, just under 85% of which are singletons. Source material: PBMCs. The gene calls are TRBV19 and TRBJ1-2; D may be TRBD1 (6 bases). This TCR was recovered from a woman in her thirties or forties in good health and CMV-seronegative. CDR3 protein: CASTGQGFYGYTF. The CDR3 DNA reads as TGTGCCAGTACCGGCCAGGGGTTCTATGGCTACACCTTC.